A selection of T cell receptor beta chains follows, all from one sample in a study of T cells in Graves' hyperthyroidism and ophthalmopathy. TCRdb re-derived calls from the multiplex PCR reads in MiXCR, one entry per CDR3 protein. Of roughly 380,000 distinct CDR3 sequences in the sample, approximately 15% were seen once. The sample comprised blood. The receptors stem from a woman aged 60 to 75 with Graves' hyperthyroidism. Each CDR3 is given with its conserved first and last residue. Each record gives: D gene, V gene, clone size, J gene, CDR3 DNA, CDR3 protein. A D gene is named only where the DNA matches it firmly. The size field is filled for only some rows; it gives once, few, many or a size class.

-,TRBV13,many,TRBJ2-3,TGTGCCAGCAGCTCTCGGAGGGGGGGCACAGATACGCAGTATTTT,CASSSRRGGTDTQYF
TRBD1,TRBV12-3/TRBV12-4,-,TRBJ2-5,TGTGCCAGCAGCCCCCGGGACAGACTCGGAGAGACCCAGTACTTC,CASSPRDRLGETQYF
-,TRBV5-1,-,TRBJ2-3,TGCGCCAGCAGCTTGGAAGGGTACCGGGAAGATACGCAGTATTTT,CASSLEGYREDTQYF
TRBD2,TRBV7-9,-,TRBJ2-2,TGTGCCAGCAGCTTGGTTTCTAGCGGGTCCGGGGAGCTGTTTTTT,CASSLVSSGSGELFF
-,TRBV20-1,few,TRBJ1-5,TGCAGTGCTAGAGAAATTCAAGGGGCCTATCAGCCCCAGCATTTT,CSAREIQGAYQPQHF
-,TRBV11-3,many,TRBJ2-1,TGTGCCAGCAGCTTAAACTTCCAGGGCAATGAGCAGTTCTTC,CASSLNFQGNEQFF
-,TRBV4-2,many,TRBJ1-4,TGTGCCAGCAGTATCGTTGCAACTAATGAAAAACTGTTTTTT,CASSIVATNEKLFF
TRBD1,TRBV12-3/TRBV12-4,-,TRBJ1-4,TGTGCCAGCAGCTACCGACCCACAGGGGGCGGGAAGGAAAAACTGTTTTTT,CASSYRPTGGGKEKLFF
-,TRBV7-9,many,TRBJ1-1,TGTGCCAGCAGCTTAGATTGGACCACTGAAGCTTTCTTT,CASSLDWTTEAFF
TRBD1,TRBV5-6,-,TRBJ1-1,TGTGCCAGCAGCCTACAGGGGACCCCCATGAACACTGAAGCTTTCTTT,CASSLQGTPMNTEAFF
-,TRBV20-1,many,TRBJ2-5,TGCAGTGGGGTCCCCACCGACCAAGAGACCCAGTACTTC,CSGVPTDQETQYF
TRBD2,TRBV11-2,many,TRBJ2-1,TGTGCCAGCAGCCCGCAGAGCGGGAGATCAACCAATGAGCAGTTCTTC,CASSPQSGRSTNEQFF
TRBD2,TRBV4-2,-,TRBJ2-3,TGTGCCAGCAGCCAAGAGGCGACTAGCGGTTCAACTCGCACAGATACGCAGTATTTT,CASSQEATSGSTRTDTQYF
TRBD1,TRBV29-1,-,TRBJ2-4,TGCAGCGTTGGAGACAGGGTAGCCAAAAACATTCAGTACTTC,CSVGDRVAKNIQYF
-,TRBV24-1,many,TRBJ2-1,TGTGCCACCAGTGATTTGTGGTCGAGCTCCTACAATGAGCAGTTCTTC,CATSDLWSSSYNEQFF
-,TRBV12-3/TRBV12-4,many,TRBJ1-1,TGTGCCAGCAGTCCCCCGGGCCAAGGGGGCACTGAAGCTTTCTTT,CASSPPGQGGTEAFF
TRBD2,TRBV7-6,many,TRBJ2-1,TGTGCCAGCAGCTCGGGACTAATCAATGAGCAGTTCTTC,CASSSGLINEQFF